These T cell receptor beta chains were read from a single sample in a study of cytomegalovirus exposure and HLA in healthy donors. The method was immunoSEQ multiplex PCR; TCRdb's version includes in-frame clones alone and lacks a portion of them. The sample shows 82,000 or so clones, 85% to 95% of them seen only once. The sample comprised PBMCs. The receptors originated from a woman between 18 and 29 years old in good health and CMV-seronegative. Each CDR3 is given without its conserved first and last residue. Each record gives: V gene, J gene, CDR3 protein.

>TRBV7-9|TRBJ1-2
ASSLAQGVLYGYT
>TRBV2|TRBJ1-6
ASSERGRALEPLH
>TRBV5-1|TRBJ2-6
ASSQGLGNSGANVLT
>TRBV5-4|TRBJ1-2
ASSLGQRTFNYGYT
>TRBV7-2|TRBJ2-7
ASSPRQGVPYEQY
>TRBV9|TRBJ2-3
ASSVVTSGTDTQY
>TRBV19|TRBJ2-7
ASRVGGQGPYEQY
>TRBV21-1|TRBJ2-2
ASSRTGTTTGELF
>TRBV28|TRBJ2-7
ASSANYEQY
>TRBV5-1|TRBJ2-1
ASSSEPLAGVEQF
>TRBV5-6|TRBJ2-7
ASSFDSYEQY